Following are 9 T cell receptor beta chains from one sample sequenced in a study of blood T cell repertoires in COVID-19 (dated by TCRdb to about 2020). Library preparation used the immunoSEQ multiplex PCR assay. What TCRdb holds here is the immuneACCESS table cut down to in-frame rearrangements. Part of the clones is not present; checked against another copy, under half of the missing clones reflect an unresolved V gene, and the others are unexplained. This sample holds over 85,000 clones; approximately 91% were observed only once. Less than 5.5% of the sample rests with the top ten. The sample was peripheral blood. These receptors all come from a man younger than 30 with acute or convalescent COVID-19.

CDR3 residues: CASSNRGQGTEAFF. The DNA for the CDR3 is TGTGCCAGCTCGAACAGGGGGCAAGGCACTGAAGCTTTCTTT. The chain couples TRBV18 to TRBJ1-1, with 9 positions matching TRBD1. CDR1 is KGHSH and CDR2 is LQKENI in the germline V gene. This CDR3 is built from 14 residues. Losses at the gene ends were 6 bases for V and 4 bases for J; bases not matched to a gene: 6.

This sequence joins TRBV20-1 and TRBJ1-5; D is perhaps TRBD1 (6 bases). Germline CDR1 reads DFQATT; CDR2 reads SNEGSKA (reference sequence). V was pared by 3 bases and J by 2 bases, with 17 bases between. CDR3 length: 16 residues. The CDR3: CSASYRDTAGNQPQHF. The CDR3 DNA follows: TGCAGTGCTAGTTACCGGGACACGGCGGGCAATCAGCCCCAGCATTTT.

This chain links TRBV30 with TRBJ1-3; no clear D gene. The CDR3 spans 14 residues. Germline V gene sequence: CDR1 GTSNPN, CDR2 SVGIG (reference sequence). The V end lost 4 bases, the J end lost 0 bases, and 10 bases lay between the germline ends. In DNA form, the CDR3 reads TGTGCCTGGAAGGCGGGGAGCTCTGGAAACACCATATATTTT. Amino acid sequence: CAWKAGSSGNTIYF.

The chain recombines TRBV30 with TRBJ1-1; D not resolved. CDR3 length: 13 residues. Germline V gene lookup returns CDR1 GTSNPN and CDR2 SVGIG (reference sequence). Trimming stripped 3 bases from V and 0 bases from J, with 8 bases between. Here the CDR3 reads CAWRLTVNTEAFF. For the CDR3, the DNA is TGTGCCTGGAGGTTAACAGTGAACACTGAAGCTTTCTTT.

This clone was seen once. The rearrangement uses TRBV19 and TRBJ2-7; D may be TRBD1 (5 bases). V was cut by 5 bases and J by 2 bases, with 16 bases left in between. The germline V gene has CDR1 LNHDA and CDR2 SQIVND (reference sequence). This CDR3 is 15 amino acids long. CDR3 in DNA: TGTGCCAGTAGTTACAGACAGCGTCACCCCTACGAGCAGTACTTC. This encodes CASSYRQRHPYEQYF.

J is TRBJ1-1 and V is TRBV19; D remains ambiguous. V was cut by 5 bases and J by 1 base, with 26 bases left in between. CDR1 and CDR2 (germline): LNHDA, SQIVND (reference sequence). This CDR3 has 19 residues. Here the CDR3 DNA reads TGTGCCAGTAGTGAGGGTAGGGCTGTTACAGTGGGTTCGAACACTGAAGCTTTCTTT. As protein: CASSEGRAVTVGSNTEAFF.

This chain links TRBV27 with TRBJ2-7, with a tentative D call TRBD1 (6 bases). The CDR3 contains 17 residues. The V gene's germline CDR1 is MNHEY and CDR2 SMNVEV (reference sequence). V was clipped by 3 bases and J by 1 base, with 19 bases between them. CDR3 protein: CASSFNPGDRLSYEQYF. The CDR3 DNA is TGTGCCAGCAGTTTCAATCCAGGGGATAGGTTGTCCTACGAGCAGTACTTC.

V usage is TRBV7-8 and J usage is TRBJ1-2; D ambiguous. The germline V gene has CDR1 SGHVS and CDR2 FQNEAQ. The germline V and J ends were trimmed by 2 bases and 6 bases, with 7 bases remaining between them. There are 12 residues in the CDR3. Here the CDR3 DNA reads TGTGCCAGCAGCTTAACTCCTCATGGCTACACCTTC. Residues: CASSLTPHGYTF. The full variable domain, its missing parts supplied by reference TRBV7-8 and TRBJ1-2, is GAGVSQSPRYKVAKRGQDVALRCDPISGHVSLFWYQQALGQGPEFLTYFQNEAQLDKSGLPSDRFFAERPEGSVSTLKIQRTQQEDSAVYLCASSLTPHGYTFGSGTRLTVV.

CDR3 bases: TGTGCCAGCAGTAGAGATAGCAATCAGCCCCAGCATTTT. Its translation is CASSRDSNQPQHF. The chain is built from TRBV2 and TRBJ1-5; D gene ambiguous. There are 13 residues in the CDR3. Per the germline V gene, CDR1 is SNHLY and CDR2 is FYNNEI. The ends were cut back, 5 bases at V and 0 bases at J, with 5 bases in the middle.